These T cell receptor beta chains were read from a single sample in a study of cytomegalovirus exposure and HLA in healthy donors. Method: immunoSEQ multiplex PCR; TCRdb's copy keeps in-frame clones and lacks some. This table has some 150,000 clones, over 70% appearing once. Sequencing input: PBMCs. These receptors were obtained from a man aged 30 to 39 in good health and CMV-seronegative. Both conserved end residues are part of each CDR3. A D gene is named only where the DNA matches it firmly. A row's size may be missing; if present it is once, few, many or a size class.

clone size | J gene | D gene | V gene | CDR3 protein | CDR3 DNA
. | TRBJ2-5 | . | TRBV7-2 | CASSLAGAGREETQYF | TGTGCCAGCAGCTTAGCGGGTGCGGGGCGAGAAGAGACCCAGTACTTC
once | TRBJ1-1 | . | TRBV4-2 | CASSHGTSGTATEAFF | TGTGCCAGCAGCCACGGGACTTCCGGTACGGCCACTGAAGCTTTCTTT
. | TRBJ2-7 | TRBD1 | TRBV13 | CASSSTGGGYEQYF | TGTGCCAGCAGCTCCACAGGGGGTGGGTACGAGCAGTACTTC
. | TRBJ2-2 | . | TRBV5-1 | CASSLGLVSGELFF | TGCGCCAGCAGCTTGGGACTAGTTTCCGGGGAGCTGTTTTTT
. | TRBJ2-2 | . | TRBV2 | CASSDLRNTGELFF | TGTGCCAGCAGCGATCTCAGGAACACCGGGGAGCTGTTTTTT
. | TRBJ2-7 | . | TRBV7-9 | CASSLPDYEQYF | TGTGCCAGCAGCTTACCGGACTACGAGCAGTACTTC
. | TRBJ2-3 | TRBD2 | TRBV10-3 | CAISEGSGGGTDTQYF | TGTGCCATCAGTGAAGGTAGCGGGGGTGGCACAGATACGCAGTATTTT
. | TRBJ2-5 | TRBD1 | TRBV5-4 | CASSRQGQEGTQYF | TGTGCCAGCAGCCGACAGGGACAAGAGGGGACCCAGTACTTC
. | TRBJ1-2 | . | TRBV5-4 | CASSLKQNGYTF | TGTGCCAGCAGCTTAAAACAGAATGGCTACACCTTC
. | TRBJ1-1 | . | TRBV19 | CASSPGRDVNTEAFF | TGTGCCAGTAGTCCAGGGAGGGATGTGAACACTGAAGCTTTCTTT
. | TRBJ1-6 | TRBD1 | TRBV4-3 | CASSPHSGGGASPLHF | TGCGCCAGCAGCCCCCACTCCGGAGGGGGCGCTTCACCCCTCCACTTT
. | TRBJ2-2 | . | TRBV18 | CASSKEQVPTGELFF | TGTGCCAGCTCAAAAGAACAGGTGCCGACCGGGGAGCTGTTTTTT
once | TRBJ1-4 | . | TRBV9 | CASSAGGQNEKLFF | TGTGCCAGCAGCGCGGGAGGCCAGAATGAAAAACTGTTTTTT
. | TRBJ1-3 | . | TRBV6-6 | CASSPAAGSGNTIYF | TGTGCCAGCAGCCCCGCAGCCGGGTCTGGAAACACCATATATTTT
once | TRBJ2-3 | . | TRBV27 | CASSLFSTDTQYF | TGTGCCAGCAGTTTATTCAGCACAGACACGCAGTATTTT
. | TRBJ2-3 | . | TRBV27 | CASSLDSQREDTQYF | TGTGCCAGCAGTTTGGACAGTCAACGAGAAGATACGCAGTATTTT
few | TRBJ2-2 | TRBD1 | TRBV25-1 | CASSDQTGGVHTGELFF | TGTGCCAGCAGTGACCAGACAGGGGGGGTTCACACCGGGGAGCTGTTTTTT
. | TRBJ2-1 | . | TRBV2 | CASTLAQGTYNEQFF | TGTGCCAGCACCCTGGCGCAGGGGACCTACAATGAGCAGTTCTTC
. | TRBJ2-7 | . | TRBV9 | CASSVAGFVYEQYF | TGTGCCAGCAGCGTAGCGGGATTTGTTTACGAGCAGTACTTC
. | TRBJ1-5 | . | TRBV30 | CAWSLSRNQPQHF | TGTGCCTGGAGTCTTTCCAGGAATCAGCCCCAGCATTTT
. | TRBJ1-3 | TRBD1 | TRBV7-8 | CASSLGGGQGAGNTIYF | TGTGCCAGCAGCTTAGGGGGGGGACAGGGCGCTGGAAACACCATATATTTT
. | TRBJ1-2 | . | TRBV6-1 | CASSEAVGRGARGYTF | TGTGCCAGCAGTGAAGCGGTGGGGAGGGGGGCACGAGGCTACACCTTC
. | TRBJ1-5 | . | TRBV6-5 | CASSYGNNQPQHF | TGTGCCAGCAGTTACGGCAACAATCAGCCCCAGCATTTT
. | TRBJ2-1 | TRBD2 | TRBV7-3 | CASSLSPTSGGHNEQFF | TGTGCCAGCAGCTTAAGCCCGACTAGCGGGGGCCACAATGAGCAGTTCTTC
. | TRBJ2-1 | TRBD2 | TRBV5-1 | CASSLVGGGYNEQFF | TGCGCCAGCAGCTTGGTTGGGGGGGGTTACAATGAGCAGTTCTTC